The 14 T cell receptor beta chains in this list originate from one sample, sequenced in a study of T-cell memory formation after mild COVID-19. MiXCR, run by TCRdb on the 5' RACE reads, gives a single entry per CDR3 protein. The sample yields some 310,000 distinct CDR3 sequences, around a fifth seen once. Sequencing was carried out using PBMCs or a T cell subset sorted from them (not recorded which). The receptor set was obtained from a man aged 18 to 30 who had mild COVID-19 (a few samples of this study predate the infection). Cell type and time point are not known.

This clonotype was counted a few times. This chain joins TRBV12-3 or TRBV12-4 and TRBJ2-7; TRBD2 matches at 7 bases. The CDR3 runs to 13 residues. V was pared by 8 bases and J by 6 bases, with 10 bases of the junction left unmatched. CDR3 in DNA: TGTGCCAGCCACCCCGGCGGGGGTGGCGAGCAGTACTTC. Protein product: CASHPGGGGEQYF.

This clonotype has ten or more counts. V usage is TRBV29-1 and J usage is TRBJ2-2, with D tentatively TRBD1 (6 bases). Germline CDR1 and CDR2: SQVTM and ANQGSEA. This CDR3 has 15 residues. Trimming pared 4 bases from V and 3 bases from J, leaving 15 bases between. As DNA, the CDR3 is TGCAGCGTTGTATGGGGGCAGACTCACACCGGGGAGCTGTTTTTT. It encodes CSVVWGQTHTGELFF.

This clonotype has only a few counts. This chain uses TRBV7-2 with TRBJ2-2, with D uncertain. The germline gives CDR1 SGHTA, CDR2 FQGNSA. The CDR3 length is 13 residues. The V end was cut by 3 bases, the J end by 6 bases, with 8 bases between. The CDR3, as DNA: TGTGCCAGCAGCTTCACTACAGCCGGGGAGCTGTTTTTT. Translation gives CASSFTTAGELFF.

CDR3 loop: CASSLGRRMNTEAFF. The CDR3 DNA follows: TGTGCCAGCAGCTTGGGGCGGCGTATGAACACTGAAGCTTTCTTT. V usage is TRBV7-9 and J usage is TRBJ1-1; perhaps TRBD1 as D (5 bases). Germline values: CDR1 SEHNR, CDR2 FQNEAQ (reference sequence). This CDR3 has 15 amino acids. Trimming left V 3 bases short and J 0 bases short, with 11 bases between.

For the CDR3, the DNA is TGTGCCAGCTCACCACCGTCGGGGGGGCCCCAGCATTTT. Translating gives CASSPPSGGPQHF. This chain uses TRBV18 with TRBJ1-5, with D perhaps TRBD1 (5 bases). CDR3 length: 13 amino acids. Germline V gives CDR1 KGHSH, CDR2 LQKENI. V lost 0 bases and J lost 9, with 9 bases in between.

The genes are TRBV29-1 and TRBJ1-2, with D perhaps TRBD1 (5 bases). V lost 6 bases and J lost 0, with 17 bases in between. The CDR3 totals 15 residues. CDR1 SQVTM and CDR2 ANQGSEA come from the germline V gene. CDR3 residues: CSVDSQGKPNYGYTF. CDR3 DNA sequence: TGCAGCGTAGATTCCCAGGGCAAACCTAACTATGGCTACACCTTC.

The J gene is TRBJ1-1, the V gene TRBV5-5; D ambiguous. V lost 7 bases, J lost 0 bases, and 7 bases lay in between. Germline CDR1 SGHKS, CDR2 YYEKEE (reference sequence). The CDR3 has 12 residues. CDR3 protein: CASQALNTEAFF. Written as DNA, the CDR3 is TGTGCCAGCCAGGCTTTGAACACTGAAGCTTTCTTT.

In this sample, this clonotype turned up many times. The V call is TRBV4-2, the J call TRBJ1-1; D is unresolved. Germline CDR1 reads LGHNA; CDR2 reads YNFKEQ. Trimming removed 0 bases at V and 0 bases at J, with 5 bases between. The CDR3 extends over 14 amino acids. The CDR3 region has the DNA TGTGCCAGCAGCCAAGAGACGGTGAACACTGAAGCTTTCTTT. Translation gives CASSQETVNTEAFF.

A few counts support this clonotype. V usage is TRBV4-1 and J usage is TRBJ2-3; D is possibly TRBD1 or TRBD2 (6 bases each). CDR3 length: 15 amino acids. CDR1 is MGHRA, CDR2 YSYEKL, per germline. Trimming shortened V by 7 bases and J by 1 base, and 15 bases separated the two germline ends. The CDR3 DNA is TGCGCCAGCAAACAGACCGGGGGCCGCACAGATACGCAGTATTTT. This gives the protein CASKQTGGRTDTQYF.

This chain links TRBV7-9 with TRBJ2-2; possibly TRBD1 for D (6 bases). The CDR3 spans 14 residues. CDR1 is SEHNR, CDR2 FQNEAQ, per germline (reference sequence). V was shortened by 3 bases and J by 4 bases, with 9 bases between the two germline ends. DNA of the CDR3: TGTGCCAGCAGCTTTTCGACAGGCACCGGGGAGCTGTTTTTT. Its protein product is CASSFSTGTGELFF.

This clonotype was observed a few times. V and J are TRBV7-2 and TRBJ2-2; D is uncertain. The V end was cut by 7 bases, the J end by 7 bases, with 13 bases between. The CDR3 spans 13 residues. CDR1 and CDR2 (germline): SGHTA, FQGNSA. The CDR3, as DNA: TGTGCCAGCAACCCCCTCTGGGACGGGGAGCTGTTTTTT. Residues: CASNPLWDGELFF.

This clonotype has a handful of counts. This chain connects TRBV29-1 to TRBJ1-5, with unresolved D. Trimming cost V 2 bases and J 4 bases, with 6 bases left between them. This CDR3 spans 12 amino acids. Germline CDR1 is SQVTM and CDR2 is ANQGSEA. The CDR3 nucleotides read TGCAGCGTTGAACTAGGGAATCAGCCCCAGCATTTT. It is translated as CSVELGNQPQHF.

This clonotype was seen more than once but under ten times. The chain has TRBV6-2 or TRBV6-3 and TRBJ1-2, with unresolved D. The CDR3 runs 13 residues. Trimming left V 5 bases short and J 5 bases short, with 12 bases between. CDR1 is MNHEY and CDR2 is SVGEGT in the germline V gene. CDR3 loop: CASSTRAAYGYTF. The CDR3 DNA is TGTGCCAGCAGTACCCGGGCCGCATATGGCTACACCTTC.

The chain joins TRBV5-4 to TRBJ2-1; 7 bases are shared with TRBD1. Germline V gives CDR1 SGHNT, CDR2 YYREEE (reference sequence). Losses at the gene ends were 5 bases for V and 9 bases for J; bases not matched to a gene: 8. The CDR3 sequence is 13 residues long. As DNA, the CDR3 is TGTGCCAGCAGAATGACAGGGAACACTGAGCAGTTCTTC. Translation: CASRMTGNTEQFF. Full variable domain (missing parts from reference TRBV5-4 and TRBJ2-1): ETGVTQSPTHLIKTRGQQVTLRCSSQSGHNTVSWYQQALGQGPQFIFQYYREEENGRGNFPPRFSGLQFPNYSSELNVNALELDDSALYLCASRMTGNTEQFFGPGTRLTVL.